This T cell receptor beta chain comes out of a study of blood T cell repertoires in COVID-19 (dated by TCRdb to 2018 to 2020). In terms of the full investigation: The collaborator samples originated in the United States, Italy and Spain and spanned the acute and convalescent phases of COVID-19. The material from the prospective study consisted of cDNA or gDNA derived from T cells, B-cell-depleted T cells, or PBMCs. Deeply sampled blood TCRbeta repertoires from subjects exposed to, actively infected with, or recovered from COVID-19 were included in the dataset. A freely available public database, intended as a resource for researchers studying the immune response to SARS-CoV-2, is where the repertoires were released. The samples were drawn from two sources: the first 160 participants of the ongoing ImmuneRACE study, and about 1,300 subjects contributed by 6 global collaborators. A de-identified subject ID, COVID-19 status, age in years and sex were almost always included in the sample metadata. Where HLA class I and class II types were available, the types were taken from metadata supplied by the sample provider, not from assay-based typing.

As regards this clone: Its antigen is still unknown. No base-level quality is on record; no much larger clone is a single base apart.

The immunoSEQ Assay, a bias-controlled multiplex PCR, was used to amplify TCRbeta CDR3 regions from genomic DNA. The study's processing was this. Within the assay, amplification of reference gene primers was used to estimate how many nucleated cells each sample contained. To quantify the absolute abundance of each unique TCRbeta CDR3 rearrangement, sequence reads were collapsed and filtered. For each sample, productive Simpson clonality was calculated by taking the square root of Simpson's diversity index across productive rearrangements. In its TCRdb copy, this immuneACCESS table keeps in-frame sequences only and misses some clones. Where compared with another copy, unresolved V genes explain less than half of these, and the others have no known cause. From that table come the V and J calls and clone size; the DNA was used to work out D and trimming. The sample data list some 180,000 clones, and around 85% of these were observed just once. Roughly 8% of the sample is held by the ten biggest clonotypes.

On the study overall, not on this receptor specifically: The amount of clinical and demographic metadata varied by source and participant and was provided uncurated.

Each collaborating institution followed its own protocols to collect whole blood in K2EDTA tubes. Collaborator samples were shipped for TCRbeta analysis as frozen whole blood, isolated PBMCs, or DNA extracted from either sample type. From the germline V gene (reference sequence), CDR1 is SEHNR and CDR2 is FQNEAQ. V is pared back by 3 bases and J by 6 bases, with 14 bases lying between the germline termini. The cysteine opens and the phenylalanine closes a CDR3 of 14 amino acids. Here the CDR3 DNA is all that survives: 42 bases in frame from base 1. Recombination joined TRBV7-9 with TRBJ1-2; too little of a D gene remains to name it. Sequencing was performed on peripheral blood. The TCR comes from a woman in her fifties or sixties with acute or convalescent COVID-19. The bases are TGTGCCAGCAGCTTTAACAGTGGATTTGATGGCTACACCTTC. It translates to CASSFNSGFDGYTF.